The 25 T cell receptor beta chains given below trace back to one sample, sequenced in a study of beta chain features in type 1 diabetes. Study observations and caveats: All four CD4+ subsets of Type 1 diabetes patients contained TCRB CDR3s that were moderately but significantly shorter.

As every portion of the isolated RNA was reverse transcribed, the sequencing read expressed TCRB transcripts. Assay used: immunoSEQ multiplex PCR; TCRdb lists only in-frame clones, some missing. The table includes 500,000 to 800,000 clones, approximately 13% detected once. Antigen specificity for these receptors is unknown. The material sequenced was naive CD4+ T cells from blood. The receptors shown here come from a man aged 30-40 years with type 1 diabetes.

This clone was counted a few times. CDR3 DNA sequence: TGTGCCAGCAGTGAAACCCCCTTGCGACAATGGGAAACTGAAGCTTTCTTT. Translated, it gives CASSETPLRQWETEAFF. J is TRBJ1-1 and V is TRBV2; D unresolved. Trimming removed 2 bases at V and 5 bases at J, with 21 bases between. The CDR3 extends over 17 amino acids. Germline V gene sequence: CDR1 SNHLY, CDR2 FYNNEI.

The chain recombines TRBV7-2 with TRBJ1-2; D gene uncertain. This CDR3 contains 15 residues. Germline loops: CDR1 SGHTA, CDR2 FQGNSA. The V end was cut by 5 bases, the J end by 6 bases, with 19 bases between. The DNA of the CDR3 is TGTGCCAGCAGCCCGGAAGTCAACTTAAAGGATGGCTACACCTTC. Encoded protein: CASSPEVNLKDGYTF. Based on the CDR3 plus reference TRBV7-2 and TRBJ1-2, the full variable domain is GAGVSQSPSNKVTEKGKDVELRCDPISGHTALYWYRQSLGQGLEFLIYFQGNSAPDKSGLPSDRFSAERTGGSVSTLTIQRTQQEDSAVYLCASSPEVNLKDGYTFGSGTRLTVV.

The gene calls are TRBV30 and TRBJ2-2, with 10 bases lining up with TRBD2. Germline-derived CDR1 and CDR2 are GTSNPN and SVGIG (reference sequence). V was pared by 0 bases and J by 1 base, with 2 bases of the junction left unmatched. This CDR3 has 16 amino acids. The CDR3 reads CAWSVLAGVNTGELFF. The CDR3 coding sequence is TGTGCCTGGAGTGTCCTAGCGGGGGTGAACACCGGGGAGCTGTTTTTT.

This CDR3 reads CASSVGLAYNEQFF. The CDR3 bases are TGTGCCAGCAGCGTAGGCCTAGCCTACAATGAGCAGTTCTTC. V usage is TRBV9 and J usage is TRBJ2-1, with unresolved D. This CDR3 region has 14 residues. From germline, CDR1 is SGDLS and CDR2 YYNGEE. V lost 0 bases and J 2 bases, leaving 6 bases between the germline ends.

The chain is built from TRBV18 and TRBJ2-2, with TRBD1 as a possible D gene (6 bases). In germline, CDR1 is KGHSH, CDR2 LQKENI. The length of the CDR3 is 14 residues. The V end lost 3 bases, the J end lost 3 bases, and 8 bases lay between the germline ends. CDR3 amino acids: CASSPTGYTGELFF. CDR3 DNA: TGTGCCAGCTCACCGACAGGCTACACCGGGGAGCTGTTTTTT.

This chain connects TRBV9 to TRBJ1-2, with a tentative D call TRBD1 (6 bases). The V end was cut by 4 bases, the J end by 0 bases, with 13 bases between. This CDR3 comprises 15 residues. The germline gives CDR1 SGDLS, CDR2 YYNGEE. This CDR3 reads CASSPRTAPNYGYTF. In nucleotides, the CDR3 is TGTGCCAGCAGCCCCAGGACAGCACCTAACTATGGCTACACCTTC.

This CDR3 reads CASSYSGSSDTQYF. The CDR3 nucleotides are TGTGCCAGCAGTTACTCGGGCAGCTCAGATACGCAGTATTTT. J is TRBJ2-3 and V is TRBV6-5; D is unresolved. Trimming shortened V by 0 bases and J by 4 bases, and 8 bases separated the two germline ends. This CDR3 region has 14 residues. Per the germline V gene, CDR1 is MNHEY and CDR2 is SVGAGI.

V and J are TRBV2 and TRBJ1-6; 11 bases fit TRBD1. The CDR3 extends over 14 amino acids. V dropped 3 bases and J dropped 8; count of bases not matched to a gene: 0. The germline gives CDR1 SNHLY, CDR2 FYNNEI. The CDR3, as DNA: TGTGCCAGCAGTGAGGGACAGGGGGATTCACCCCTCCACTTT. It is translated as CASSEGQGDSPLHF.

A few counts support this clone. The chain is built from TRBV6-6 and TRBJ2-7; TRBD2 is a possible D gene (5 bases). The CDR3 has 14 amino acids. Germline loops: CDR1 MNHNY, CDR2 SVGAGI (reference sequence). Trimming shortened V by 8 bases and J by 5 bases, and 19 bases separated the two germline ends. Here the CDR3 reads CASREPPGSDEQYF. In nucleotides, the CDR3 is TGTGCCAGCCGGGAACCCCCGGGGAGCGACGAGCAGTACTTC.

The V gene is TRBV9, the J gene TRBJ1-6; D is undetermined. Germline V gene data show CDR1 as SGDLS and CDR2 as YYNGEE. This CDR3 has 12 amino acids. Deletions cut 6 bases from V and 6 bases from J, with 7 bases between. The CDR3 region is CASTVGNSPLHF. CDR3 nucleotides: TGTGCCAGCACAGTAGGTAATTCACCCCTCCACTTT.

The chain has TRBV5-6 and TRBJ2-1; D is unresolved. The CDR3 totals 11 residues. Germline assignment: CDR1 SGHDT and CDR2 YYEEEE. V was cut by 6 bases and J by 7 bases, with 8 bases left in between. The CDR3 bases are TGTGCCAGCATCAAGGAAAATGAGCAGTTCTTC. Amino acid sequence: CASIKENEQFF.

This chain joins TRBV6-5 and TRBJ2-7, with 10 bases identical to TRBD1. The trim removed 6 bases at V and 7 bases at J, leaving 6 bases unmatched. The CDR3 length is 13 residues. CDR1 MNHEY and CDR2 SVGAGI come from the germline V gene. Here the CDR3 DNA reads TGTGCCAGCAGCGACAGGGGGCTAGAAGAGCAGTACTTC. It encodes CASSDRGLEEQYF.

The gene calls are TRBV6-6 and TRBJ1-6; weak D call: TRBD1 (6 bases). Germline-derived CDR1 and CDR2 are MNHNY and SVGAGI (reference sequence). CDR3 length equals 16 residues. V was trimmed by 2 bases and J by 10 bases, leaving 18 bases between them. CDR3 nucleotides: TGTGCCAGCAGTTACGAACAGGGCACGGGTAACTCACCCCTCCACTTT. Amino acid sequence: CASSYEQGTGNSPLHF.

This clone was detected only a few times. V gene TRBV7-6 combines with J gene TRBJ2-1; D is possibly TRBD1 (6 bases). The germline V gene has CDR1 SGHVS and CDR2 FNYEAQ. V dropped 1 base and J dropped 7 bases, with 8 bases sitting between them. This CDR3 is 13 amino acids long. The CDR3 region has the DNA TGTGCCAGCAGCTTAGGGACAGCTAATGAGCAGTTCTTC. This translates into CASSLGTANEQFF.

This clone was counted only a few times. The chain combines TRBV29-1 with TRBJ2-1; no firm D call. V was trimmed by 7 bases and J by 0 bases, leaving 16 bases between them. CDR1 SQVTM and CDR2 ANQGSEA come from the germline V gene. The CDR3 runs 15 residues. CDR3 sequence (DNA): TGCAGCGCCGAGGAACGGTACAACTCCTACAATGAGCAGTTCTTC. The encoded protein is CSAEERYNSYNEQFF.

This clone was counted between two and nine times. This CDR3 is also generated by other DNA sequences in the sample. The CDR3 sequence is CASSLGGDTQYF. The CDR3 nucleotides read TGTGCCAGCAGCTTGGGGGGAGATACGCAGTATTTT. This rearrangement joins TRBV5-6 to TRBJ2-3; D is ambiguous. Germline CDR1 SGHDT, CDR2 YYEEEE. V was pared by 0 bases and J by 5 bases, with 4 bases between. The CDR3 runs to 12 residues.

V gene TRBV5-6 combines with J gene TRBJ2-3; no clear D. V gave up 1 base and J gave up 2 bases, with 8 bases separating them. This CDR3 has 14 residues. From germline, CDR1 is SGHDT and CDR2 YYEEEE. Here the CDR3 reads CASSLRMDTDTQYF. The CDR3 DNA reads TGTGCCAGCAGCTTGCGAATGGACACAGATACGCAGTATTTT.

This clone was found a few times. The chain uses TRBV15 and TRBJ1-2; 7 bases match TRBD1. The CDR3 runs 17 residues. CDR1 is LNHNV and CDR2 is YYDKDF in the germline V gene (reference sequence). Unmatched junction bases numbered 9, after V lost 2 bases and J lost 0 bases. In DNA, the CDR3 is TGTGCCACCAGCAGACGATCCGTACAGGGGACTAACTATGGCTACACCTTC. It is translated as CATSRRSVQGTNYGYTF.

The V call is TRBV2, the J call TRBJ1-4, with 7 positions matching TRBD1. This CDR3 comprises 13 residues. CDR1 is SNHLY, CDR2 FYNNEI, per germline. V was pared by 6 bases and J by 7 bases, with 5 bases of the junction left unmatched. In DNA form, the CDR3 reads TGTGCCAGCAGCAAGGGGACAGTTGAAAAACTGTTTTTT. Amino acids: CASSKGTVEKLFF.

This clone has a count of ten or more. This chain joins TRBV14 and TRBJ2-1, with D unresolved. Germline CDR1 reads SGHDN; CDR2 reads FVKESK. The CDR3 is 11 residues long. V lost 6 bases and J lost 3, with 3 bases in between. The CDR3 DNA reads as TGTGCCAGCAGTTACTACAATGAGCAGTTCTTC. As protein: CASSYYNEQFF.

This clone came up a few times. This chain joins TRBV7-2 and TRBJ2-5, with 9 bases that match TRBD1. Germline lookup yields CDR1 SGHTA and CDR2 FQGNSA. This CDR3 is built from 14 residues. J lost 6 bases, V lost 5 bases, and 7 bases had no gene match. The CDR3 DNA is TGTGCCAGCAGCCCACGGGACAGGGCACAGACCCAGTACTTC. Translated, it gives CASSPRDRAQTQYF. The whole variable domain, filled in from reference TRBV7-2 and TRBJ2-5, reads GAGVSQSPSNKVTEKGKDVELRCDPISGHTALYWYRQSLGQGLEFLIYFQGNSAPDKSGLPSDRFSAERTGGSVSTLTIQRTQQEDSAVYLCASSPRDRAQTQYFGPGTRLLVL.

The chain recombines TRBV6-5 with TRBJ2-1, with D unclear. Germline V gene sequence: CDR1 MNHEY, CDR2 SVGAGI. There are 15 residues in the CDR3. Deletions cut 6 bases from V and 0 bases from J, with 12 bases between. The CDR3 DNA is TGTGCCAGCAGCCCCTGGCAAACCTCCTACAATGAGCAGTTCTTC. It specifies CASSPWQTSYNEQFF.

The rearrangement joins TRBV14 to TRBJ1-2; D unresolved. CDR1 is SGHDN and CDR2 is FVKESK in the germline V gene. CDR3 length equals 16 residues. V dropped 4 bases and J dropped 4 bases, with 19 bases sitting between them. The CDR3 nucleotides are TGTGCCAGCAGCCCCACCAGCCCTCGCGAGGGCTATGGCTACACCTTC. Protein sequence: CASSPTSPREGYGYTF.

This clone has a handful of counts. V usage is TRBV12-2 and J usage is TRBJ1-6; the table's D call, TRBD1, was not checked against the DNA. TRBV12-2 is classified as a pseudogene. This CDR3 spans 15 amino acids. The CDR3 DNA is TGTGCAAGTCGCTTAGCGTCAGGGGAGAATTCACCCCTCCACTTT. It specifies CASRLASGENSPLHF.

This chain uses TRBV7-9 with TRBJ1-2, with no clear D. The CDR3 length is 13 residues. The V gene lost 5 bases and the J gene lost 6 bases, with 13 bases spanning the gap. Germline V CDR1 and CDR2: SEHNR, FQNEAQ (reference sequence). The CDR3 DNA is TGTGCCAGCAGCCGTGATCCTCCGAATGGCTACACCTTC. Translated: CASSRDPPNGYTF.